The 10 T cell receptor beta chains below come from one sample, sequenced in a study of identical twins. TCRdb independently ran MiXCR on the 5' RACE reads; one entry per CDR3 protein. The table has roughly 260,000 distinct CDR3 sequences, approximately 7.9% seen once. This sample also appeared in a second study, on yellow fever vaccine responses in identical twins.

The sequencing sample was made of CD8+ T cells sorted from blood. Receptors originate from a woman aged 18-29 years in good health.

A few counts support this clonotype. The CDR3, as DNA: TGTGCCAGCAGTTTATCGCCCGGGACAGGTCTAGGCTACACCTTC. Translated, it gives CASSLSPGTGLGYTF. The V gene is TRBV27, the J gene TRBJ1-2, with 8 bases identical to TRBD1. Germline trimming cut 0 bases from V and 8 bases from J; bases unmatched to any gene: 8. This CDR3 spans 15 amino acids. Looked up from germline, CDR1 is MNHEY and CDR2 is SMNVEV (reference sequence).

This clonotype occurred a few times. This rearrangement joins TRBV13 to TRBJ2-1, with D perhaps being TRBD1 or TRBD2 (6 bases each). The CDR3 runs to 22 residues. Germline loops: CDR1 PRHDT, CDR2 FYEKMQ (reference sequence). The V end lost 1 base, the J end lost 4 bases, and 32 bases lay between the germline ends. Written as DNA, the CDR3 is TGTGCCAGCAGCTTAGTCTCACTAGGGCCGGGGAGTCGCGGGACACCATACAATGAGCAGTTCTTC. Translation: CASSLVSLGPGSRGTPYNEQFF.

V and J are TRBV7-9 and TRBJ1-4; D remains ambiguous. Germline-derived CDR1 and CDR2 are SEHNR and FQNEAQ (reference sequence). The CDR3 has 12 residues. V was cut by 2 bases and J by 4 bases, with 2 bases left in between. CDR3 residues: CASSLSNEKLFF. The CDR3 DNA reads TGTGCCAGCAGCTTAAGTAATGAAAAACTGTTTTTT.

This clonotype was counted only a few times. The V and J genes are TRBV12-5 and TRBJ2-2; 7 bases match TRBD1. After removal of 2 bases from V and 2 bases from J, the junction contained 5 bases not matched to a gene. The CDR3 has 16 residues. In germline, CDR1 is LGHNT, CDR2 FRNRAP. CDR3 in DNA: TGTGCTAGTGGTTTGTTCGGGACAGCTAACACCGGGGAGCTGTTTTTT. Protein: CASGLFGTANTGELFF.

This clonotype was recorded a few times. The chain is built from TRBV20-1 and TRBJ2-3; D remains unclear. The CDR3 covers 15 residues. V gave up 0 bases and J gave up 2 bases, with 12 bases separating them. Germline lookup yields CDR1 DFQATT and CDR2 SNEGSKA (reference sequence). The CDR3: CSARDLSDPTDTQYF. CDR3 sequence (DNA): TGCAGTGCTAGAGATTTGAGCGATCCCACAGATACGCAGTATTTT.

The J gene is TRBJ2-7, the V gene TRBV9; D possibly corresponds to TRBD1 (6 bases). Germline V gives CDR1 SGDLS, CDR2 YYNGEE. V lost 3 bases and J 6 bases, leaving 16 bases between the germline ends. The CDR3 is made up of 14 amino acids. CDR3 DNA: TGTGCCAGCAGCGACGGACGACAGGTCTCCGAGCAGTACTTC. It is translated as CASSDGRQVSEQYF.

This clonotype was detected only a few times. CDR3 DNA: TGTGCCAGCAGCTTGTCGGGGGATTATACAGATACGCAGTATTTT. Amino acids: CASSLSGDYTDTQYF. The V and J genes are TRBV5-6 and TRBJ2-3, with D perhaps matching TRBD2 (6 bases). The germline gives CDR1 SGHDT, CDR2 YYEEEE. This CDR3 region has 15 residues. Deletions cut 1 base from V and 3 bases from J, with 12 bases between.

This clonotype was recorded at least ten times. CDR3: CASSSEQTINYGYTF. The CDR3 DNA sequence: TGTGCCAGCAGCTCGGAACAGACAATAAACTATGGCTACACCTTC. V is TRBV5-5 and J is TRBJ1-2; D remains unclear. CDR3 length: 15 residues. Germline loops: CDR1 SGHKS, CDR2 YYEKEE (reference sequence). The V and J ends lost 3 bases and 2 bases respectively, with 14 bases between them.

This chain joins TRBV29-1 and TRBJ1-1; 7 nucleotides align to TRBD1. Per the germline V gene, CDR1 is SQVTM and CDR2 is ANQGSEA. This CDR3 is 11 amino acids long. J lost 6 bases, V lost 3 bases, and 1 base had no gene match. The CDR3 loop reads CSVDTGAEAFF. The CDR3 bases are TGCAGCGTTGATACAGGGGCTGAAGCTTTCTTT.

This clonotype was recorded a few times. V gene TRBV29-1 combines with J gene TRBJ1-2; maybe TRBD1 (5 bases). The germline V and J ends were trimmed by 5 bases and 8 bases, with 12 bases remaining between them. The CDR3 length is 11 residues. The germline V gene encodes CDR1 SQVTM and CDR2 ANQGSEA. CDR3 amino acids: CSVLGPEGYTF. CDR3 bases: TGCAGCGTTTTGGGACCCGAGGGCTACACCTTC.